The present T cell receptor (beta chain) was sequenced within a study of STAT3 mutations in large granular lymphocyte leukemia. Study outcomes and limitations: Variable sampling intervals and differing treatment regimens complicated linking therapy response to TCR clonal burden changes. Every T-LGLL patient had at least one immunodominant TCRbeta clonotype.

The CDR3 loop spans 14 amino acids. From germline, CDR1 is MNHEY and CDR2 SMNVEV (reference sequence). Losses at the gene ends were 4 bases for V and 6 bases for J; bases not matched to a gene: 6. A few counts support this clone. Its cognate antigen is unknown. Average productive template count per sample was about 40,000. Assay: immunoSEQ multiplex PCR; the TCRdb copy retains only in-frame clones and omits some. This sample has about 7,700 clones, with over 70% found just once. Specimen: peripheral blood mononuclear cells. This chain joins TRBV27 and TRBJ1-2, with 9 bases identical to TRBD1. This sequence originates from a woman in her forties with T-cell large granular lymphocyte leukemia. Some clones in this sample may be carry-over from other donors' samples. CDR3 coding DNA: TGTGCCAGCAGTTCCTCGGGACAGGGTAATGGCTACACCTTC. The encoded protein is CASSSSGQGNGYTF.